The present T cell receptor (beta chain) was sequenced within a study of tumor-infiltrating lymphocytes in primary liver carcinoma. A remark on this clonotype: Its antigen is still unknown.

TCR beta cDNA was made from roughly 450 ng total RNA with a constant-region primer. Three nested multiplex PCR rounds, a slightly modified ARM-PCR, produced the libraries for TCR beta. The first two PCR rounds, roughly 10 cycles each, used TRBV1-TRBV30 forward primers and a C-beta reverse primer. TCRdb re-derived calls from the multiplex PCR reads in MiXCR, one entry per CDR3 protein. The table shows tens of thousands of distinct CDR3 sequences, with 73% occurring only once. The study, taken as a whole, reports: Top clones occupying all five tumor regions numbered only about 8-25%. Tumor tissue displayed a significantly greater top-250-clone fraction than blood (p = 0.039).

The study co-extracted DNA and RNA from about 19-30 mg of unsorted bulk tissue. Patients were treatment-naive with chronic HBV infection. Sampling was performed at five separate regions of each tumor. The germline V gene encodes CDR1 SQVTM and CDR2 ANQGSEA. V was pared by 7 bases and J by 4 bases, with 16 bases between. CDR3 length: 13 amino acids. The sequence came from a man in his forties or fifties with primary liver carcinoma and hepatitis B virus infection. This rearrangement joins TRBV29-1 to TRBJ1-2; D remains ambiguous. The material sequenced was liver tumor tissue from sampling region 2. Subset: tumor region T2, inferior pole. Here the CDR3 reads CSAVGIRGYGYTF. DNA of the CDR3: TGCAGCGCTGTGGGTATTAGAGGCTATGGCTACACCTTC.